This T cell receptor (beta chain) is from a study of cytomegalovirus exposure and HLA in healthy donors. CDR3 length equals 12 residues. The germline gives CDR1 SGDLS, CDR2 YYNGEE. Trimming took 4 bases from V and 8 from J, leaving 12 bases between them. The primer mix had 60 Vbeta and 13 Jbeta primers. This table comes from immunoSEQ multiplex PCR, and its TCRdb copy is limited to in-frame clones, with some not included. The sample lists about 160,000 clones, roughly 78% occurring once. Source material: PBMCs. The sequence came from a man aged 35 to 55 in good health and CMV-seropositive. The V and J genes are TRBV9 and TRBJ1-2, with D tentatively TRBD1 (6 bases). In DNA, the CDR3 is TGTGCCAGCAGCCCTCGACAGGACGGCTACACCTTC. It is translated as CASSPRQDGYTF. The entire variable domain, with the rest obtained from reference TRBV9 and TRBJ1-2, is as follows: DSGVTQTPKHLITATGQRVTLRCSPRSGDLSVYWYQQSLDQGLQFLIQYYNGEERAKGNILERFSAQQFPDLHSELNLSSLELGDSALYFCASSPRQDGYTFGSGTRLTVV.